The 5 T cell receptor beta chains in this list originate from one sample, sequenced in a study of CD4+ T cells in melanoma. The repertoire was sequenced with immunoSEQ multiplex PCR; TCRdb's copy has only in-frame clones and lacks some. The table lists roughly 9,200 clones, about 71% of them singletons. The sample was cells from a culture (not recorded whether cultured in vitro). The receptors come from a human donor with melanoma.

The chain employs TRBV14 and TRBJ2-5; 9 nucleotides line up with TRBD2. CDR1 and CDR2 from the germline V gene are SGHDN and FVKESK. The V segment lost 3 bases and the J segment 1 base; nucleotides outside the gene matches: 9. CDR3 size: 17 residues. CDR3 protein: CASSHRSGLASQETQYF. CDR3 coding DNA: TGTGCCAGCAGCCATCGATCGGGACTAGCAAGCCAAGAGACCCAGTACTTC.

This chain links TRBV6-5 with TRBJ2-5; weak D call: TRBD1 (6 bases). Trimming cost V 7 bases and J 2 bases, with 11 bases left between them. The CDR3 sequence is 13 residues long. Per the germline V gene, CDR1 is MNHEY and CDR2 is SVGAGI. DNA of the CDR3: TGTGCCAGCACCAGCGGACAGCAAGAGACCCAGTACTTC. It specifies CASTSGQQETQYF.

The V call is TRBV15, the J call TRBJ1-2; possibly TRBD1 for D (5 bases). The CDR3 contains 15 residues. The V end was cut by 3 bases, the J end by 3 bases, with 14 bases between. In germline, CDR1 is LNHNV, CDR2 YYDKDF (reference sequence). CDR3 DNA: TGTGCCACCAGCAGGTCTAGTGGGGGAGACTATGGCTACACCTTC. Amino acids: CATSRSSGGDYGYTF.

The DNA for the CDR3 is TGTGCCAGCAGTGCCAGACAGGGGGCTCCAAGCGAGCAGTACTTC. This gives the protein CASSARQGAPSEQYF. The rearrangement links TRBV2 to TRBJ2-7; TRBD1 aligns across 10 bases. With V trimmed by 4 bases and J by 6 bases, 9 bases remained unmatched. Germline CDR1 reads SNHLY; CDR2 reads FYNNEI. The CDR3 consists of 15 residues.

This chain links TRBV19 with TRBJ1-2, with D unresolved. The CDR3 length is 15 residues. V lost 10 bases, J lost 2 bases, and 20 bases lay in between. CDR1 LNHDA and CDR2 SQIVND come from the germline V gene (reference sequence). CDR3 loop: CATTVPGFSNYGYTF. CDR3 sequence (DNA): TGTGCCACCACCGTCCCGGGGTTCTCAAACTATGGCTACACCTTC.